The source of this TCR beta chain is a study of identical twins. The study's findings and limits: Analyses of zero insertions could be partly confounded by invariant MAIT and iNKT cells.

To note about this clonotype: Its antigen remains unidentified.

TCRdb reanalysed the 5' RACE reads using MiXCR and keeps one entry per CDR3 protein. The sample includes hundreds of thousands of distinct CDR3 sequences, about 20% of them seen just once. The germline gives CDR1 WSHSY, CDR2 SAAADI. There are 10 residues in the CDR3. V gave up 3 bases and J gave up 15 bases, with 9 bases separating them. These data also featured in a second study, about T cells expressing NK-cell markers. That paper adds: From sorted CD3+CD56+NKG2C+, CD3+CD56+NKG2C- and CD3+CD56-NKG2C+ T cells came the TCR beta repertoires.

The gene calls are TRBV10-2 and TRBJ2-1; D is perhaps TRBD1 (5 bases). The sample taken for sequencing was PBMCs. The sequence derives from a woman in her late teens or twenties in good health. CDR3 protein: CASSDQGWFF. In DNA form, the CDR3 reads TGCGCCAGCAGTGACCAGGGATGGTTCTTC.